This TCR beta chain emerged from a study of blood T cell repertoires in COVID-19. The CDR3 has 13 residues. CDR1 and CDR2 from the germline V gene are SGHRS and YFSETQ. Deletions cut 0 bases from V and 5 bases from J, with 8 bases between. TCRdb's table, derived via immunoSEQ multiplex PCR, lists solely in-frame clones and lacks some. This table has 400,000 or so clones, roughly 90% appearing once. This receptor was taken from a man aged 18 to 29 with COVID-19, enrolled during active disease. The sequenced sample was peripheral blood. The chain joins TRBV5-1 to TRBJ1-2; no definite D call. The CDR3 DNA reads TGCGCCAGCAGCTTGGGAGCGGGGTATGGCTACACCTTC. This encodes CASSLGAGYGYTF. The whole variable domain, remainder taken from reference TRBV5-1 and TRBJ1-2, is KAGVTQTPRYLIKTRGQQVTLSCSPISGHRSVSWYQQTPGQGLQFLFEYFSETQRNKGNFPGRFSGRQFSNSRSEMNVSTLELGDSALYLCASSLGAGYGYTFGSGTRLTVV.